The clone carrying this TCR beta chain has a handful of counts. Its cognate antigen is unknown. Trimming stripped 1 base from V and 8 bases from J, with 8 bases between. Germline V gene sequence: CDR1 SEHNR, CDR2 FQNEAQ (reference sequence). This CDR3 is built from 12 residues. Researchers ran the PCR with 60 Vbeta and 13 Jbeta primers. Assay: immunoSEQ multiplex PCR; the TCRdb copy retains only in-frame clones and omits some. This table holds some 180,000 clones, roughly an eighth found once. The data were obtained in a study of cytomegalovirus exposure and HLA in healthy donors. Study-wide points: Some TCR beta chains (about 170 of them) were listed as cytomegalovirus-associated. No immune exposure information besides CMV serostatus was available. For TCR beta chains, V- and J-gene trimming was later linked to a missense DCLRE1C variant.

The chain links TRBV7-9 to TRBJ1-2; D gene unclear. The clonotype was recovered from a man between 45 and 60 years old in good health and CMV-seropositive. The specimen was PBMCs. Written as DNA, the CDR3 is TGTGCCAGCAGCTTAGACTATACAGGCTACACCTTC. Its protein is CASSLDYTGYTF.